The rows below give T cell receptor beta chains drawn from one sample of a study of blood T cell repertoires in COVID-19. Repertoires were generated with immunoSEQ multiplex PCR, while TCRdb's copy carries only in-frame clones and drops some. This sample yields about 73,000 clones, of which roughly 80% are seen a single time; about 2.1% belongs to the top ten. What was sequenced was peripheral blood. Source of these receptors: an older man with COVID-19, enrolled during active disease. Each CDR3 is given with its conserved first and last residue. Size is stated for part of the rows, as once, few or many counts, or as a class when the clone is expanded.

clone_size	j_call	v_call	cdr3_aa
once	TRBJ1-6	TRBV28	CASSLGDRDNSPLHF
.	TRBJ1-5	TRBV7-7	CASSLGQGQPQHF
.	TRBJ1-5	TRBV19	CASSIDIGGLQPQHF
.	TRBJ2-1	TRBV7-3	CASSISPPGLAGENEQFF
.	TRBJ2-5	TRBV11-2	CASSLGGLARETQYF
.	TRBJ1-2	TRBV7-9	CASSDGTGPANYGYTF
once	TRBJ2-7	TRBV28	CASNSLRGSGDEQYF
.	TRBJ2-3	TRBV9	CASSVASIGDAQYF
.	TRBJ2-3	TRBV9	CASSVAPGLALDTQYF
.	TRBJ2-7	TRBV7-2	CASTRGTYYEQYF
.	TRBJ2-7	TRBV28	CATTGLTYEQYF
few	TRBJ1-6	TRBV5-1	CASSLGRGNSPLHF
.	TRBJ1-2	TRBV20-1	CSALYGYTF
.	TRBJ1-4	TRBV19	CASRGTVNNNEKLFF
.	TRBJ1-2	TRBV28	CASSFSGGSFVYGYTF
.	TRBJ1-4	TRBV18	CASSLQENEKLFF
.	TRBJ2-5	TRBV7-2	CASSLTSGSEETQYF
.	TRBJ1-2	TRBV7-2	CASSSRPGTGDPGYTF
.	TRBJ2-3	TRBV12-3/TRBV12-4	CASRRTDTQYF
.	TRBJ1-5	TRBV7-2	CASSRQTFTEPQHF
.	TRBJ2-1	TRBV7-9	CASSLQGEGKQFF
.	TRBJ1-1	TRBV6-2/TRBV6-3	CASSYLESWGGPSLNTEAFF
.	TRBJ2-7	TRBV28	CASSLRAGGPKQYF
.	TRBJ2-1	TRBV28	CASSSPGGAGDNEQFF
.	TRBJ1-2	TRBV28	CASNDARGRGYGYTF
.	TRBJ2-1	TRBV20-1	CSASTGLSYNEQFF
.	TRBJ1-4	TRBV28	CASTPWRGRGTNEKLFF
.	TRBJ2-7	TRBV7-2	CASSLGQGRTYEQYF
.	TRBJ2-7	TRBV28	CASSLGDPYEQYF
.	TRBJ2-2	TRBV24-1	CATSDRTSGRGNTGELFF
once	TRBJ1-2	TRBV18	CASSPDSNYGYTF
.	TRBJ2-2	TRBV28	CASSLASRKLVGELFF
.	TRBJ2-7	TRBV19	CASRRGLDPSYEQYF
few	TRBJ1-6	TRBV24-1	CATSFTANSPLHF
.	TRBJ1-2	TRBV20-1	CSAGDGGGQGWGYTF
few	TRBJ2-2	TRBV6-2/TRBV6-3	CASSYTQGGPNTGELFF
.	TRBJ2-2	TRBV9	CASQGDANTGELFF
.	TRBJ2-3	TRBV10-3	CAISELGVTDTQYF
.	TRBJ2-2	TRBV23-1	CASSQDVLDSGTGELFF
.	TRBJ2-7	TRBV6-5	CASTRTGSYEQYF
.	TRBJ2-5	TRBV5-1	CASSANLASQETQYF
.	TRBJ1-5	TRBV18	CASSPGQGNSNQPQHF
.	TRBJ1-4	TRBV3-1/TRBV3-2	CASSPGRTNEKLFF
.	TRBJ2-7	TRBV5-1	CASSPDSLEQYF
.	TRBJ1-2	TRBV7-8	CASSPREAGGGYTF
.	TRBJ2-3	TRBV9	CASSVVGAADTQYF
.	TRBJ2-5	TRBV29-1	CSGWTGGGPETQYF
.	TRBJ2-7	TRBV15	CATSLRTGVYEQYF
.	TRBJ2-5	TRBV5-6	CASSLQLAGAETQYF
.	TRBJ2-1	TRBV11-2	CASRGRRVNEQFF
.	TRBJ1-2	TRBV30	CAWRLTGVGHYGYTF
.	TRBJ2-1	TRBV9	CASSVNEWSDEQFF